A single sample is the source of the 18 T cell receptor beta chains below, sequenced in a study of radiation and T cells in renal cell carcinoma (dated by TCRdb to between 2020 and 2021). The time point label, as the study defines it: blood 4 weeks post-SBRT, at nephrectomy. The sample's treatment or condition label, decoded: 15 Gy SBRT to primary tumor, nephrectomy 4 weeks later. Library preparation employed the immunoSEQ multiplex PCR assay. TCRdb holds this immuneACCESS table with in-frame rearrangements only. Some clones are missing; in checked studies, unresolved V genes explain under half, and the rest has no known cause. This sample comprises over 60,000 clones, 83% of them detected only once. Of the sample, over 2% falls within the top ten clones. Here the sequenced sample was blood, taken from a patient whose treatment included radiotherapy and nephrectomy. The receptors stem from a woman aged 55-69 years with renal cell carcinoma.

The chain combines TRBV6-5 with TRBJ1-1, with D perhaps TRBD1 (6 bases). The CDR3 extends over 14 amino acids. The germline V gene has CDR1 MNHEY and CDR2 SVGAGI. V was shortened by 7 bases and J by 1 base, with 13 bases between the two germline ends. CDR3 nucleotide sequence: TGTGCCAGCAACCCCCGGACAGCGAACACTGAAGCTTTCTTT. Protein sequence: CASNPRTANTEAFF.

This rearrangement joins TRBV14 to TRBJ1-2; D is ambiguous. The germline CDR1 and CDR2 sequences are SGHDN and FVKESK. The CDR3 is 12 residues long. Deletions cut 0 bases from V and 9 bases from J, with 8 bases between. CDR3 loop: CASSQEVSSYTF. In DNA form, the CDR3 reads TGTGCCAGCAGCCAAGAGGTCTCGAGCTACACCTTC. The full variable domain, its missing parts supplied by reference TRBV14 and TRBJ1-2, is EAGVTQFPSHSVIEKGQTVTLRCDPISGHDNLYWYRRVMGKEIKFLLHFVKESKQDESGMPNNRFLAERTGGTYSTLKVQPAELEDSGVYFCASSQEVSSYTFGSGTRLTVV.

This clone was picked up one time. The V call is TRBV7-3, the J call TRBJ2-3; tentative D call: TRBD1 (6 bases). Germline V gives CDR1 SGHTA, CDR2 FQGTGA. The CDR3 is 14 residues long. The ends were cut back, 4 bases at V and 0 bases at J, with 8 bases in the middle. The CDR3 DNA reads TGTGCCAGCAGCTCGGGGACAAGCACAGATACGCAGTATTTT. Amino acid sequence: CASSSGTSTDTQYF.

This sequence joins TRBV18 and TRBJ2-1; 13 nucleotides line up with TRBD2. Germline assignment: CDR1 KGHSH and CDR2 LQKENI. Losses at the gene ends were 4 bases for V and 7 bases for J; bases not matched to a gene: 1. The CDR3 contains 14 residues. The CDR3 sequence: CASSQGLAGNEQFF. The CDR3 nucleotides read TGTGCCAGCTCACAGGGACTAGCGGGAAATGAGCAGTTCTTC.

The J gene is TRBJ1-2, the V gene TRBV19; the D is unclear. The CDR3 is 13 amino acids. CDR1 is LNHDA and CDR2 is SQIVND in the germline V gene (reference sequence). The germline V and J ends were trimmed by 3 bases and 4 bases, with 9 bases remaining between them. The chain's CDR3 is CASSMRGIYGYTF. CDR3 nucleotide sequence: TGTGCCAGTAGTATGAGAGGGATCTATGGCTACACCTTC.

The chain has TRBV7-3 and TRBJ2-7; 9 nucleotides line up with TRBD2. The CDR3 length is 16 residues. Trimming took 5 bases from V and 4 from J; bases not matched to a gene: 12. Germline V lookup: CDR1 SGHTA, CDR2 FQGTGA. CDR3 sequence reads: CASSPNSGGSIYEQYF. The CDR3 nucleotides are TGTGCCAGCAGCCCGAATAGCGGGGGTTCCATTTACGAGCAGTACTTC.

The chain employs TRBV28 and TRBJ1-5, with TRBD1 as a possible D gene (6 bases). The CDR3 runs to 17 residues. V lost 5 bases and J lost 3, with 20 bases in between. The germline V gene encodes CDR1 MDHEN and CDR2 SYDVKM. As DNA, the CDR3 is TGTGCCAGCAGTACCACCCTAACAGGGTTCACCAATCAGCCCCAGCATTTT. Its translation is CASSTTLTGFTNQPQHF.

In nucleotides, the CDR3 is TGTGCCAGCAGGAGTGAGCCCGGGGTTCATGGCTACACCTTC. It specifies CASRSEPGVHGYTF. The chain is built from TRBV2 and TRBJ1-2; D unclear. The CDR3 has 14 residues. CDR1 is SNHLY and CDR2 is FYNNEI in the germline V gene. V was cut by 6 bases and J by 6 bases, with 17 bases left in between.

The chain is built from TRBV5-8 and TRBJ2-7, with a weak D call TRBD2 (5 bases). This CDR3 is built from 15 residues. The V gene's germline CDR1 is SGHTS and CDR2 YDEGEE. The V end lost 4 bases, the J end lost 5 bases, and 19 bases lay between the germline ends. The CDR3 coding sequence is TGTGCCAGCAGCCTGACTGGACTGACCGGGCACGAGCAGTACTTC. Translating it yields CASSLTGLTGHEQYF. The whole variable domain, remainder taken from reference TRBV5-8 and TRBJ2-7, is EAGVTQSPTHLIKTRGQQATLRCSPISGHTSVYWYQQALGLGLQFLLWYDEGEERNRGNFPPRFSGRQFPNYSSELNVNALELEDSALYLCASSLTGLTGHEQYFGPGTRLTVT.

The CDR3 region is CASRETGGSADTQYF. CDR3 nucleotides: TGTGCCAGTAGGGAGACAGGGGGCAGCGCAGATACGCAGTATTTT. This rearrangement joins TRBV19 to TRBJ2-3, with TRBD1 matching over 10 bases. Germline CDR1 and CDR2: LNHDA and SQIVND (reference sequence). V shed 6 bases, J shed 4 bases, and the junction held 7 bases outside the gene matches. The length of the CDR3 is 15 residues.

The gene calls are TRBV7-6 and TRBJ1-1, with 7 positions matching TRBD1. J gave up 5 bases and V 5 bases, and 11 bases lay outside the gene matches. This CDR3 spans 15 amino acids. Germline V gene lookup returns CDR1 SGHVS and CDR2 FNYEAQ. CDR3: CASSLQTGLETEAFF. CDR3 sequence (DNA): TGTGCCAGCAGCCTTCAGACAGGGCTAGAAACTGAAGCTTTCTTT.

The gene calls are TRBV4-3 and TRBJ2-3; 15 positions agree with TRBD2. The CDR3 length is 19 residues. From germline, CDR1 is LGHNA and CDR2 YSLEER. Losses at the gene ends were 1 base for V and 0 bases for J; bases not matched to a gene: 5. CDR3 bases: TGCGCCAGCAGCCAAGGGACTAGCGGGAGGGCCGGAAGCACAGATACGCAGTATTTT. Its translation is CASSQGTSGRAGSTDTQYF.

In its sample, this clone was seen a few times. This chain connects TRBV29-1 to TRBJ1-1; D is undetermined. Trimming stripped 7 bases from V and 1 base from J, with 4 bases between. The germline V gene has CDR1 SQVTM and CDR2 ANQGSEA. The CDR3 is made up of 10 amino acids. The CDR3 coding sequence is TGCAGCGGGGGGAACACTGAAGCTTTCTTT. Its protein is CSGGNTEAFF.

This chain joins TRBV6-5 and TRBJ2-1, with D perhaps being TRBD1 or TRBD2 (6 bases each). Per germline, CDR1 MNHEY and CDR2 SVGAGI. The CDR3 spans 12 residues. Trimming removed 8 bases at V and 14 bases at J, with 19 bases between. DNA for the CDR3: TGTGCCAGCCAGAGAATCAGGGGCGGGGAGTTCTTC. Protein: CASQRIRGGEFF.

This chain uses TRBV5-1 with TRBJ2-3; D ambiguous. Trimming cost V 3 bases and J 2 bases, with 7 bases left between them. Germline loops: CDR1 SGHRS, CDR2 YFSETQ. The CDR3 runs 13 residues. CDR3 DNA sequence: TGCGCCAGCAGCTCTGGAGCCACAGATACGCAGTATTTT. Protein sequence: CASSSGATDTQYF. The variable domain in full, with the rest retrieved from reference TRBV5-1 and TRBJ2-3, is KAGVTQTPRYLIKTRGQQVTLSCSPISGHRSVSWYQQTPGQGLQFLFEYFSETQRNKGNFPGRFSGRQFSNSRSEMNVSTLELGDSALYLCASSSGATDTQYFGPGTRLTVL.

The rearrangement uses TRBV18 and TRBJ2-7; D call uncertain. The V and J ends lost 2 bases and 1 base respectively, with 3 bases between them. The germline gives CDR1 KGHSH, CDR2 LQKENI. The CDR3 is 12 amino acids. CDR3: CASSPVSYEQYF. The CDR3 nucleotides read TGTGCCAGCTCACCAGTATCCTACGAGCAGTACTTC. Variable domain in full (rest from reference TRBV18 and TRBJ2-7): NAGVMQNPRHLVRRRGQEARLRCSPMKGHSHVYWYRQLPEEGLKFMVYLQKENIIDESGMPKERFSAEFPKEGPSILRIQQVVRGDSAAYFCASSPVSYEQYFGPGTRLTVT.

The chain employs TRBV6-5 and TRBJ1-2; D is unresolved. CDR3 size: 15 residues. The germline gives CDR1 MNHEY, CDR2 SVGAGI. Deletions cut 0 bases from V and 1 base from J, with 9 bases between. The CDR3 region is CASSYSYSRNYGYTF. The CDR3 region has the DNA TGTGCCAGCAGTTACTCGTATTCACGTAACTATGGCTACACCTTC.

The V gene is TRBV11-2, the J gene TRBJ2-7; D is unresolved. This CDR3 has 14 amino acids. V lost 2 bases and J lost 3, with 11 bases in between. Germline V gives CDR1 SGHAT, CDR2 FQNNGV. This CDR3 reads CASSLFSTYYEQYF. CDR3 nucleotide sequence: TGTGCCAGCAGCTTATTTTCAACCTACTACGAGCAGTACTTC.